The present entry profiles one T cell receptor beta chain with its context. The antigen is undetermined. This sample is part of a study of T-cell reconstitution after alpha-beta-depleted transplantation in children. Study observations and caveats: Once a year had passed after transplant, T-cell counts and diversity came mostly from newly produced T cells. Several hundred rapidly expanded clones from non-depleted graft cells reportedly supplied alpha-beta T cells about two months post-transplant. Surviving recipient T cells and thymic progenitors underlay high day-60 TCRbeta diversity in some patients.

A library of TCRbeta sequences, prepared with unique molecular identifiers, was generated. TCRdb re-analysed the PCR reads in MiXCR, keeping a single row per CDR3 protein. The sample includes 500,000 to 650,000 distinct CDR3 sequences, roughly an eighth of them seen just once. CDR1 is MNHEY, CDR2 SVGAGI, per germline. Trimming cost V 0 bases and J 2 bases, with 11 bases left between them. This CDR3 has 16 amino acids. This specimen consisted of PBMCs, mostly from graft donor cells, obtained 180 days after TCRalphabeta/CD19-depleted stem cell transplant. The chain is built from TRBV6-5 and TRBJ2-1; perhaps TRBD1 as D (5 bases). The receptor's source is a female patient aged 2-10 years who had a stem cell transplant for aplastic anemia, so the T cells may come from the graft donor. This CDR3 is CASSYSGQGTYNEQFF. The CDR3 DNA reads as TGTGCCAGCAGTTACTCCGGGCAGGGTACCTACAATGAGCAGTTCTTC.